Shown below are 14 T cell receptor beta chains from a single sample sequenced in a study of lymphopenia after photon versus proton radiotherapy. Produced via immunoSEQ multiplex PCR; TCRdb's table is partial and in-frame only. The sample comprises around 150,000 clones, 75% to 90% of which are singletons, and approximately 4.8% rests with the top ten. The sample in question was peripheral blood, obtained from a patient treated with photon-based radiotherapy. Receptor source: a man over 45 with gastric cancer.

The chain links TRBV30 to TRBJ2-3; a weak D match, TRBD1 (5 bases). The CDR3 consists of 14 residues. Trimming shortened V by 4 bases and J by 2 bases, and 13 bases separated the two germline ends. The germline gives CDR1 GTSNPN, CDR2 SVGIG (reference sequence). CDR3 protein: CAWTPDTPTDTQYF. CDR3 bases: TGTGCCTGGACCCCGGACACCCCCACAGATACGCAGTATTTT.

The chain uses TRBV19 and TRBJ2-7, with 11 bases lining up with TRBD2. Germline V CDR1 and CDR2: LNHDA, SQIVND (reference sequence). Unmatched junction bases numbered 11, after V lost 6 bases and J lost 1 base. The CDR3 loop spans 17 amino acids. CDR3: CASRRQGGLAESYEQYF. The DNA of the CDR3 is TGTGCCAGTAGACGACAGGGGGGACTAGCGGAGTCCTACGAGCAGTACTTC.

The CDR3 sequence: CASSLGVNYGYTF. The CDR3 DNA follows: TGTGCCAGCAGCTTGGGGGTGAACTATGGCTACACCTTC. V and J are TRBV5-6 and TRBJ1-2; D is undetermined. CDR3 length equals 13 residues. V lost 0 bases to trimming and J lost 2 bases, with 5 bases between them. Germline values: CDR1 SGHDT, CDR2 YYEEEE. Complete variable domain (other parts from reference TRBV5-6 and TRBJ1-2): DAGVTQSPTHLIKTRGQQVTLRCSPKSGHDTVSWYQQALGQGPQFIFQYYEEEERQRGNFPDRFSGHQFPNYSSELNVNALLLGDSALYLCASSLGVNYGYTFGSGTRLTVV.

The chain employs TRBV7-9 and TRBJ2-7, with a possible D match to TRBD1 (5 bases). The CDR3 extends over 14 amino acids. Germline CDR1 reads SEHNR; CDR2 reads FQNEAQ (reference sequence). The V end lost 3 bases, the J end lost 5 bases, and 14 bases lay between the germline ends. The chain's CDR3 is CASSLVRVGDEQYF. In nucleotides, the CDR3 is TGTGCCAGCAGCTTGGTCAGGGTAGGTGACGAGCAGTACTTC.

For the CDR3, the DNA is TGTGCCAGCAGCCCTCGGGGACTAGCGGGGAACACAGATACGCAGTATTTT. Translating gives CASSPRGLAGNTDTQYF. The J gene is TRBJ2-3, the V gene TRBV13, with TRBD2 matching over 13 bases. V lost 5 bases, J lost 2 bases, and 7 bases stayed unmatched. CDR1 is PRHDT and CDR2 is FYEKMQ in the germline V gene (reference sequence). This CDR3 region has 17 residues.

For the CDR3, the DNA is TGTGCCAGCAACCTCCGGGGCTCTAGCACAGATACGCAGTATTTT. Residues: CASNLRGSSTDTQYF. The chain carries TRBV6-6 and TRBJ2-3; D tentatively fits TRBD1 or TRBD2 (5 bases each). V lost 7 bases, J lost 0 bases, and 14 bases lay in between. From germline, CDR1 is MNHNY and CDR2 SVGAGI (reference sequence). The CDR3 has 15 residues.

The chain recombines TRBV6-5 with TRBJ2-1; 9 positions agree with TRBD2. V was clipped by 7 bases and J by 5 bases; unmatched bases: 3. This CDR3 contains 13 residues. Germline V gene sequence: CDR1 MNHEY, CDR2 SVGAGI. CDR3 loop: CASMGLAHNEQFF. The DNA for the CDR3 is TGTGCCAGCATGGGACTAGCACACAATGAGCAGTTCTTC.

The rearrangement links TRBV27 to TRBJ1-2; D might be TRBD1 (5 bases). Germline V gene lookup returns CDR1 MNHEY and CDR2 SMNVEV (reference sequence). The CDR3 has 15 residues. V was shortened by 5 bases and J by 3 bases, with 16 bases between the two germline ends. CDR3 region: CASSTSGFNDYGYTF. Here the CDR3 DNA reads TGTGCCAGCAGTACGTCAGGGTTTAATGACTATGGCTACACCTTC.

This sequence joins TRBV5-1 and TRBJ2-5, with 9 bases aligning to TRBD1. V trimming: 0 bases; J trimming: 4 bases; junction bases outside the gene matches: 4. The CDR3 has 15 residues. Germline V lookup: CDR1 SGHRS, CDR2 YFSETQ. CDR3 in amino acids: CASSLAGQGRETQYF. The DNA of the CDR3 is TGCGCCAGCAGCTTGGCCGGACAGGGGAGAGAGACCCAGTACTTC.

The chain has TRBV4-2 and TRBJ1-5, with D possibly TRBD1 on 6 matching bases. V was cut by 0 bases and J by 5 bases, with 14 bases left in between. Germline CDR1 reads LGHNA; CDR2 reads YNFKEQ. The CDR3 extends over 16 amino acids. CDR3: CASSQEGGRLDQPQHF. The DNA for the CDR3 is TGTGCCAGCAGCCAAGAAGGGGGGCGCCTCGATCAGCCCCAGCATTTT.

The chain combines TRBV28 with TRBJ2-1, with 9 bases identical to TRBD1. V dropped 2 bases and J dropped 4; count of bases not matched to a gene: 3. The CDR3 has 15 residues. CDR1 and CDR2 from the germline V gene are MDHEN and SYDVKM. The CDR3 coding sequence is TGTGCCAGCAGTTTAGACAGGGGGGGATACAATGAGCAGTTCTTC. Amino acids: CASSLDRGGYNEQFF. The full variable domain, with the rest looked up from reference TRBV28 and TRBJ2-1, is DVKVTQSSRYLVKRTGEKVFLECVQDMDHENMFWYRQDPGLGLRLIYFSYDVKMKEKGDIPEGYSVSREKKERFSLILESASTNQTSMYLCASSLDRGGYNEQFFGPGTRLTVL.

This clone was seen more than once but under ten times. V gene TRBV19 combines with J gene TRBJ2-7; the D is unclear. Trimming shortened V by 1 base and J by 2 bases, and 9 bases separated the two germline ends. Germline CDR1 and CDR2: LNHDA and SQIVND (reference sequence). The CDR3 extends over 14 amino acids. CDR3 in amino acids: CASSIGEGTYEQYF. The CDR3 nucleotides are TGTGCCAGTAGTATAGGTGAAGGGACCTACGAGCAGTACTTC.

The chain has TRBV4-1 and TRBJ2-3, with D uncertain. With 4 bases removed from V and 8 bases from J, the gap between germline ends came to 10 bases. The CDR3 consists of 12 residues. From germline, CDR1 is MGHRA and CDR2 YSYEKL. The CDR3, as DNA: TGCGCCAGCAGCCGGGTACAGAGTACGCAGTATTTT. Amino acid sequence: CASSRVQSTQYF.

This rearrangement joins TRBV18 to TRBJ1-2, with a weak D call TRBD1 (6 bases). Germline CDR1 reads KGHSH; CDR2 reads LQKENI. V lost 4 bases, J lost 2 bases, and 11 bases lay in between. CDR3 length: 14 amino acids. The CDR3 sequence is CASSLQGDNYGYTF. In nucleotides, the CDR3 is TGTGCCAGCTCACTACAGGGAGACAACTATGGCTACACCTTC.